Shown below are 21 T cell receptor beta chains from a single sample sequenced in a study of early T cells in non-severe SARS-CoV-2 infection. TCRdb independently ran MiXCR on the 5' RACE reads; one entry per CDR3 protein. The table has over 35,000 distinct CDR3 sequences, approximately 10% seen once. Specimen: whole blood. These TCRs come from an adult who was a healthcare worker with PCR-confirmed SARS-CoV-2 infection or an uninfected control (not recorded which).

This clonotype was seen a few times. The CDR3 loop is CSAKRGGGDQPQHF. The CDR3 DNA sequence: TGCAGTGCTAAGAGGGGAGGTGGTGATCAGCCCCAGCATTTT. The genes are TRBV20-1 and TRBJ1-5, with D possibly TRBD1 on 5 matching bases. CDR3 length: 14 amino acids. Trimming pared 4 bases from V and 5 bases from J, leaving 15 bases between. Germline-derived CDR1 and CDR2 are DFQATT and SNEGSKA (reference sequence).

The genes are TRBV6-5 and TRBJ1-2; D is unclear. V lost 4 bases, J lost 8 bases, and 14 bases lay in between. Per germline, CDR1 MNHEY and CDR2 SVGAGI. The CDR3 extends over 13 amino acids. The CDR3 sequence: CASSSRTGRGYTF. The CDR3 coding sequence is TGTGCCAGCAGTTCTCGGACCGGGCGCGGCTACACCTTC.

This clonotype has more than one count but fewer than ten. V is TRBV19 and J is TRBJ1-5, with D perhaps TRBD1 (5 bases). This CDR3 spans 14 amino acids. Per germline, CDR1 LNHDA and CDR2 SQIVND (reference sequence). Trimming took off 4 bases at V and 7 bases at J, with 14 bases between the two ends. As DNA, the CDR3 is TGTGCCAGTAGTACTCTATTCGAGGGGCAGCCCCAGCATTTT. This encodes CASSTLFEGQPQHF.

By sample share, this clonotype is medium-sized. A junction end diverges from the germline sequence, so it may reflect a read error. The chain employs TRBV12-3 or TRBV12-4 and TRBJ1-5, with D perhaps TRBD1 (5 bases). This CDR3 has 12 amino acids. The CDR3 region has the DNA TGTGGCAGCTCAGGGCGCAATCAGCCCCAGCATTTT. Its translation is CGSSGRNQPQHF.

The chain has TRBV3-1 and TRBJ1-6; the D gene is possibly TRBD1 (5 bases). The CDR3 totals 17 residues. Germline CDR1 is LGHDT and CDR2 is YNNKEL (reference sequence). The V end lost 4 bases, the J end lost 0 bases, and 13 bases lay between the germline ends. CDR3 amino acids: CASSLQGASSYNSPLHF. CDR3 in DNA: TGTGCCAGCAGCCTGCAAGGGGCCAGCTCCTATAATTCACCCCTCCACTTT. Full variable domain (outside the CDR3, taken from reference TRBV3-1 and TRBJ1-6): DTAVSQTPKYLVTQMGNDKSIKCEQNLGHDTMYWYKQDSKKFLKIMFSYNNKELIINETVPNRFSPKSPDKAHLNLHINSLELGDSAVYFCASSLQGASSYNSPLHFGNGTRLTVT.

The table lists this clonotype with many counts. The chain is built from TRBV10-3 and TRBJ2-1, with D tentatively TRBD2 (5 bases). The CDR3 is 15 residues long. Germline V gene sequence: CDR1 ENHRY, CDR2 SYGVKD. V lost 9 bases, J lost 7 bases, and 22 bases lay in between. CDR3 DNA sequence: TGTGCCATAATCCGGACTGTAAGCACCCCTAATGAGCAGTTCTTC. Translating it yields CAIIRTVSTPNEQFF.

This clonotype was recorded at least ten times. The chain recombines TRBV6-1 with TRBJ2-1; 7 bases agree with TRBD1. Germline CDR1 reads MNHNS; CDR2 reads SASEGT. This CDR3 is 15 amino acids long. The ends lost 2 bases at V and 0 bases at J; junction bases unmatched: 1. CDR3 residues: CASSEPGGSYNEQFF. For the CDR3, the DNA is TGTGCCAGCAGTGAACCAGGGGGCTCCTACAATGAGCAGTTCTTC.

J is TRBJ2-7 and V is TRBV15; tentative D call: TRBD1 (6 bases). This CDR3 contains 16 residues. Germline CDR1 reads LNHNV; CDR2 reads YYDKDF (reference sequence). V dropped 3 bases and J dropped 5 bases, with 20 bases sitting between them. CDR3: CATSRTPGRGIDEQYF. CDR3 sequence (DNA): TGTGCCACCAGCAGGACTCCGGGCAGGGGAATTGACGAGCAGTACTTC.

This clonotype has a count of ten or more. The V and J genes are TRBV20-1 and TRBJ1-1; 12 bases are shared with TRBD1. Germline V gives CDR1 DFQATT, CDR2 SNEGSKA (reference sequence). The length of the CDR3 is 15 residues. Trimming took 1 base from V and 4 from J; bases not matched to a gene: 4. In DNA, the CDR3 is TGCAGTGCTAGAGTGGGGACAGGGGGCTTCACTGAAGCTTTCTTT. It yields the protein CSARVGTGGFTEAFF.

This chain links TRBV6-6 with TRBJ2-1, with 12 positions matching TRBD1. J lost 8 bases, V lost 0 bases, and 11 bases had no gene match. This CDR3 is 18 amino acids long. Germline lookup yields CDR1 MNHNY and CDR2 SVGAGI (reference sequence). The CDR3 bases are TGTGCCAGCAGTTACTCTGAAGCCGGGACAGGGGGCTGGGATGAGCAGTTCTTC. The encoded protein is CASSYSEAGTGGWDEQFF.

This clonotype was observed a few times. The J gene is TRBJ2-7, the V gene TRBV5-4, with D possibly being TRBD1 or TRBD2 (6 bases each). The CDR3 has 14 amino acids. Deletions cut 5 bases from V and 6 bases from J, with 18 bases between. The germline V gene encodes CDR1 SGHNT and CDR2 YYREEE (reference sequence). The CDR3 reads CASRPRGGGGEQYF. In nucleotides, the CDR3 is TGTGCCAGCAGACCCAGAGGAGGGGGAGGCGAGCAGTACTTC.

This clonotype occurred many times. The gene calls are TRBV12-3 or TRBV12-4 and TRBJ2-1; no reliable D call. The germline V and J ends were trimmed by 4 bases and 5 bases, with 6 bases remaining between them. The CDR3 contains 12 residues. CDR3 in amino acids: CASSSPDNEQFF. In DNA, the CDR3 is TGTGCCAGCAGTTCCCCAGACAATGAGCAGTTCTTC.

The chain combines TRBV4-2 with TRBJ1-5, with 9 bases that match TRBD1. This CDR3 has 15 residues. From germline, CDR1 is LGHNA and CDR2 YNFKEQ. V gave up 1 base and J gave up 8 bases; unmatched junction bases: 6. The CDR3 loop reads CASSQVQGAGEPQHF. In DNA form, the CDR3 reads TGTGCCAGCAGCCAAGTACAGGGGGCGGGAGAGCCCCAGCATTTT.

The rearrangement links TRBV11-2 to TRBJ2-1; D may be TRBD1 (6 bases). Germline CDR1 reads SGHAT; CDR2 reads FQNNGV. This CDR3 contains 18 residues. Trimming pared 1 base from V and 2 bases from J, leaving 18 bases between. This CDR3 is CASSLVRHTGRAYNEQFF. The CDR3 DNA sequence: TGTGCCAGCAGCTTAGTAAGACACACAGGGAGAGCCTACAATGAGCAGTTCTTC.

This clonotype was picked up many times. V and J are TRBV4-1 and TRBJ2-1, with TRBD1 as a possible D gene (5 bases). Trimming shortened V by 2 bases and J by 8 bases, and 13 bases separated the two germline ends. CDR1 is MGHRA and CDR2 is YSYEKL in the germline V gene. This CDR3 contains 14 residues. CDR3 loop: CASSQTLVRDEQFF. CDR3 nucleotide sequence: TGCGCCAGCAGCCAAACATTAGTCAGGGATGAGCAGTTCTTC.

In this sample, this clonotype turned up a few times. CDR3 DNA sequence: TGTGCCAGTAGTACCTCCTTCGGGGCCTTTGGTCAGCCCCAGCATTTT. This gives the protein CASSTSFGAFGQPQHF. The chain combines TRBV19 with TRBJ1-5; possibly TRBD1 for D (5 bases). The germline CDR1 and CDR2 sequences are LNHDA and SQIVND (reference sequence). The CDR3 has 16 residues. The germline V and J ends were trimmed by 4 bases and 6 bases, with 19 bases remaining between them.

This clonotype was observed a few times. One end of the junction is discordant with germline, which a read error may explain. The genes are TRBV30 and TRBJ2-5, with TRBD2 as a possible D gene (6 bases). The CDR3 extends over 13 amino acids. Per the germline V gene, CDR1 is GTSNPN and CDR2 is SVGIG (reference sequence). For the CDR3, the DNA is TGCGCCTGGAGCCGACGGGAGAAAGAGACCCAGTACTTC. It codes for CAWSRREKETQYF.

At least ten counts were recorded for this clonotype. The chain recombines TRBV12-3 or TRBV12-4 with TRBJ1-1; possible D gene TRBD1, 5 bases. The CDR3 is made up of 13 amino acids. Trimming removed 8 bases from V and 3 bases from J, with 13 bases in between. This chain's CDR3 is CASGLREDTEAFF. The CDR3 DNA is TGTGCCAGCGGGCTCAGGGAGGACACTGAAGCTTTCTTT.

This clonotype occurred a few times. The gene calls are TRBV5-4 and TRBJ2-2; 9 bases fit TRBD1. The CDR3 totals 16 residues. The V segment lost 4 bases and the J segment 0 bases; nucleotides outside the gene matches: 4. The germline V gene has CDR1 SGHNT and CDR2 YYREEE (reference sequence). The CDR3 bases are TGTGCCAGCAGCCCGAGGACAGGGGCGAACACCGGGGAGCTGTTTTTT. It translates to CASSPRTGANTGELFF.

This rearrangement joins TRBV20-1 to TRBJ2-7; D gene ambiguous. Germline CDR1 and CDR2: DFQATT and SNEGSKA (reference sequence). This CDR3 region has 11 residues. Trimming pared 3 bases from V and 3 bases from J, leaving 6 bases between. The CDR3 nucleotides are TGCAGTGCTAGTACCCGCTACGAGCAGTACTTC. Translating it yields CSASTRYEQYF.

In this sample, this clonotype turned up a few times. As DNA, the CDR3 is TGTGCCTGGAGTGTAAGTTACACCACGAACACCGGGGAGCTGTTTTTT. Its translation is CAWSVSYTTNTGELFF. The chain couples TRBV30 to TRBJ2-2, with D uncertain. Trimming took 0 bases from V and 0 from J, leaving 11 bases between them. The germline V gene has CDR1 GTSNPN and CDR2 SVGIG (reference sequence). The CDR3 spans 16 residues.